This paragraph reports one TCR beta chain. Original analysis: Estimated nucleated cell counts came from reference gene primer amplification. Clones were read by immunoSEQ multiplex PCR, and TCRdb kept only the in-frame ones, dropping some. V, J and clone size were drawn from that table, and D and trimming were deduced from the DNA. The data show tens of thousands of clones, with 91% seen just once and roughly 8.6% held by the top ten. The V and J ends lost 2 bases and 2 bases, in that order; junction bases with no gene match: 5. This CDR3 is 15 amino acids long. CDR1 is KGHSH, CDR2 LQKENI, per germline. This record comes from a study of blood T cell repertoires in COVID-19. Study-level information: Samples taken during acute and convalescent COVID-19 were collected in the United States, Italy and Spain.

The TCR comes from a human donor in a cohort sampled during active COVID-19. This chain uses TRBV18 with TRBJ2-5, with 7 positions matching TRBD1. The sequenced material came from peripheral blood. Here the CDR3 reads CASSPTGTAQETQYF. In nucleotides, the CDR3 is TGTGCCAGCTCACCAACCGGGACAGCTCAAGAGACCCAGTACTTC.